This T cell receptor (beta chain) was obtained from a study of CD8 T cells in ankylosing spondylitis (dated by TCRdb to 2016 to 2017). Looking at the study overall: The study set out to find disease-linked TCR variants by profiling T cell receptor beta repertoires in ankylosing spondylitis patients and healthy donors. The whole study cohort included over a hundred healthy donors and about two dozen ankylosing spondylitis patients. Peripheral blood was sampled, and synovial fluid was also collected from ankylosing spondylitis patients. The full study reports these points: Some of the motif variants had been reported before in the synovial fluid and blood of reactive arthritis patients, a finding that suggests common disease-initiation mechanisms. Blood from ankylosing spondylitis patients appeared to be characterized by a TCR beta motif composed of about eight highly homologous amino acid variants. The disease-linked clones showed a CD8+ phenotype and occurred at relatively low frequencies in peripheral blood. The disease-linked clones were reported to be significantly enriched in matched synovial fluid samples from ankylosing spondylitis patients.

The sample was run on an Illumina HiSeq 2500. Quantitative 5'-RACE with molecular barcodes was used to prepare TCR beta libraries. The authors' pipeline ran thus. A new computational method, built on a probabilistic model of VDJ rearrangement, was used to identify disease-linked TCR variants. Clones were called with MiXCR by TCRdb after fastp trimmed the public reads at Q25, and only in-frame beta chains were retained. CDR3 protein sequences are deduplicated, and each keeps its most common genes and DNA. The V and J calls here are based on TCRdb, not the publication. This sample lists around 440,000 distinct CDR3 sequences; under 20% were detected once. The ten largest clonotypes hold approximately 0.97% of the sample. V loses 4 bases of germline sequence and J loses 0 bases, and the interval between the two ends is 18 bases. The CDR3 runs 17 residues from the cysteine to the phenylalanine. Left in the record is the CDR3 DNA by itself, 51 bases read in frame from the first base. CDR1 and CDR2, per the germline V gene (reference sequence), are DFQATT and SNEGSKA.

As concerns this clonotype: Its antigen has not been determined. No base quality information exists; no much larger clone differs at one position.

This TCR came from a male donor with ankylosing spondylitis. The sample taken for sequencing was blood, either unsorted or a sorted T cell fraction (not recorded which). Recombination linked TRBV20-1 to TRBJ1-4; matching of 6 bases hints at TRBD1 as the D gene. Read as DNA, the sequence is TGCAGTGCTAAGGGGGTCGGGGCCCCTGCAACTAATGAAAAACTGTTTTTT. This encodes CSAKGVGAPATNEKLFF.